The 3 T cell receptor beta chains given below trace back to one sample, sequenced in a study of breast tumors, draining lymph nodes, adjacent tissues. Axillary draining lymph nodes of breast cancer patients supplied the node samples. Using its own MiXCR run on the multiplex PCR reads, TCRdb lists one record per CDR3 protein. This sample has around 290,000 distinct CDR3 sequences, with around 30% found just once. Sequencing used axillary lymph node tissue. All receptors come from a female donor with breast cancer. Some clones in this sample may be carry-over from other donors' samples.

Of note for this clonotype: Possible read error: a much larger clone is one base away. The V and J genes are TRBV20-1 and TRBJ2-7, with 7 bases identical to TRBD1. Germline CDR1 reads DFQATT; CDR2 reads SNEGSKA (reference sequence). The CDR3 is made up of 15 amino acids. This chain's CDR3 is CSAGDIKLGGKEQYF. CDR3 bases: TGCAGTGCTGGAGATATCAAGTTAGGGGGCAAGGAGCAGTACTTC.

With regard to this clonotype: This could be a read error, since a much larger clone is one nucleotide away. V is TRBV9 and J is TRBJ2-7; 12 bases are shared with TRBD1. The germline V gene encodes CDR1 SGDLS and CDR2 YYNGEE. The CDR3 runs 14 residues. CDR3 region: CASSKGQGAFEQSF. In DNA form, the CDR3 reads TGTGCCAGCAGCAAGGGACAGGGGGCGTTCGAGCAGTCCTTC.

This clonotype was counted ten times or more. The chain employs TRBV19 and TRBJ2-6; D call uncertain. CDR3 length equals 17 residues. V was cut by 3 bases and J by 0 bases, with 12 bases left in between. CDR1 is LNHDA and CDR2 is SQIVND in the germline V gene (reference sequence). CDR3 nucleotide sequence: TGTGCCAGTAGTATTTTGCCAGCCATCTCTGGGGCCAACGTCCTGACTTTC. Protein product: CASSILPAISGANVLTF.